This T cell receptor (beta chain) was recorded in a study of response to subunit inactivated influenza vaccine. Points on this clonotype: The antigen is undetermined.

TCRdb recomputed calls from the RT-PCR reads with MiXCR, one row per CDR3 protein. The sample lists about 500,000 distinct CDR3 sequences; about 17% were seen once. General study points: Few new T cells, the authors suggested, are recruited by each seasonal influenza vaccination.

The CDR3 totals 11 residues. V lost 0 bases to trimming and J lost 11 bases, with 7 bases between them. Germline lookup yields CDR1 SGHRS and CDR2 YFSETQ. The chain combines TRBV5-1 with TRBJ2-3; D is unclear. This sample comprised CD4+ T cells sorted from PBMCs, obtained approximately 25 months after vaccination. The TCR sequence derives from a man between 50 and 75 years old who received an inactivated influenza vaccine. CDR3 sequence reads: CASSLDQEQYF. CDR3 in DNA: TGCGCCAGCAGCTTGGATCAGGAGCAGTATTTT.